This T cell receptor beta chain is drawn from a study of shared clonotypes between healthy human individuals. Per the germline V gene, CDR1 is SEHNR and CDR2 is FQNEAQ (reference sequence). The CDR3 extends over 13 amino acids. Trimming left V 2 bases short and J 4 bases short, with 8 bases between. Data came from immunoSEQ multiplex PCR; TCRdb stores just in-frame clones and leaves some out. The sample holds about 2.3 million clones, under 95% seen once. The V and J genes are TRBV7-9 and TRBJ1-2; no clear D gene. This TCR derives from a man younger than 35 in good health. Some clones in this sample may be carry-over from other donors' samples. Sample: naive CD4+ T cells from PBMCs. As to subset: CD45RA+ positively selected. DNA for the CDR3: TGTGCCAGCAGCTTATCACCCACCTATGGCTACACCTTC. Protein sequence: CASSLSPTYGYTF.